This T cell receptor (beta chain) came from a study of T cell responses to AZD1222 COVID-19 vaccine. Study-wide points: Variant regions that are unmutated are reportedly the target of nearly half of spike-specific TCRs. Repertoires were sampled only after the peak T cell response.

TCRdb's copy holds only in-frame clones and misses some; the assay was immunoSEQ multiplex PCR. This table holds about 110,000 clones, 88% found once. About this clone: Its antigen remains unknown.

This CDR3 region has 14 residues. Germline CDR1 reads SGHVS; CDR2 reads FNYEAQ. V was shortened by 4 bases and J by 4 bases, with 13 bases between the two germline ends. This sample comprised peripheral blood, obtained on day 0 of MenACWY control vaccination. This chain joins TRBV7-6 and TRBJ1-1; D gene ambiguous. This clonotype was obtained from an adult in good health. CDR3 loop: CASSSSGPRTEAFF. The CDR3 DNA sequence: TGTGCCAGCAGCTCTTCCGGGCCCCGCACTGAAGCTTTCTTT.